These 5 T cell receptor beta chains came from one sample sequenced in a study of shared clonotypes between healthy human individuals. Sequencing used immunoSEQ multiplex PCR; TCRdb keeps in-frame clones, though not all of them. The sample gives more than 600,000 clones, about 91% of which show up once; about 24% is in the top ten. Naive CD8 cells were CD45RO-negative, positively selected for CCR7, excluding terminally differentiated effector memory CD45RA+ cells. Material for sequencing was naive CD8+ T cells sorted from blood. The receptor source for this set is a man in his thirties or forties in good health.

A note on this clone: The sample contains more than one DNA sequence encoding this CDR3. This sequence joins TRBV7-9 and TRBJ2-7; possibly TRBD1 for D (6 bases). Between the trimmed V and J ends, which lost 6 bases and 3 bases, there was a span of 15 bases. This CDR3 contains 14 residues. Germline CDR1 and CDR2: SEHNR and FQNEAQ (reference sequence). The CDR3 region has the DNA TGTGCCAGCAGTCAGGACAGCAGGGGCTACGAGCAGTACTTC. Amino acids: CASSQDSRGYEQYF.

The V call is TRBV27, the J call TRBJ1-5, with a possible D match to TRBD1 (6 bases). Germline V lookup: CDR1 MNHEY, CDR2 SMNVEV (reference sequence). The CDR3 covers 16 residues. V was cut by 4 bases and J by 0 bases, with 13 bases left in between. Here the CDR3 DNA reads TGTGCCAGCAGTTACAAAAGGGACAATAGCAATCAGCCCCAGCATTTT. Translated: CASSYKRDNSNQPQHF.

This chain joins TRBV10-1 and TRBJ2-7, with no clear D. The V gene lost 0 bases and the J gene lost 4 bases, with 7 bases spanning the gap. There are 13 residues in the CDR3. Germline CDR1 reads WNHNN; CDR2 reads SYGVQD (reference sequence). In DNA, the CDR3 is TGCGCCAGCAGTGAGTCGGGCAGTTACGAGCAGTACTTC. Translated: CASSESGSYEQYF.

This chain uses TRBV28 with TRBJ2-7; D may be TRBD1 or TRBD2 (5 bases each). This CDR3 contains 16 residues. Trimming removed 7 bases from V and 0 bases from J, with 19 bases in between. CDR1 MDHEN and CDR2 SYDVKM come from the germline V gene. The CDR3 loop is CASIGDWDPPSYEQYF. The CDR3 DNA is TGTGCCAGCATAGGAGACTGGGACCCCCCCTCCTACGAGCAGTACTTC.

CDR3 sequence: CASSQVAGKEQPQHF. CDR3 DNA sequence: TGCGCCAGCAGCCAAGTTGCGGGAAAGGAGCAGCCCCAGCATTTT. V and J are TRBV4-1 and TRBJ1-5; D ambiguous. This CDR3 has 15 residues. V lost 1 base and J 7 bases, leaving 14 bases between the germline ends. Germline assignment: CDR1 MGHRA and CDR2 YSYEKL.